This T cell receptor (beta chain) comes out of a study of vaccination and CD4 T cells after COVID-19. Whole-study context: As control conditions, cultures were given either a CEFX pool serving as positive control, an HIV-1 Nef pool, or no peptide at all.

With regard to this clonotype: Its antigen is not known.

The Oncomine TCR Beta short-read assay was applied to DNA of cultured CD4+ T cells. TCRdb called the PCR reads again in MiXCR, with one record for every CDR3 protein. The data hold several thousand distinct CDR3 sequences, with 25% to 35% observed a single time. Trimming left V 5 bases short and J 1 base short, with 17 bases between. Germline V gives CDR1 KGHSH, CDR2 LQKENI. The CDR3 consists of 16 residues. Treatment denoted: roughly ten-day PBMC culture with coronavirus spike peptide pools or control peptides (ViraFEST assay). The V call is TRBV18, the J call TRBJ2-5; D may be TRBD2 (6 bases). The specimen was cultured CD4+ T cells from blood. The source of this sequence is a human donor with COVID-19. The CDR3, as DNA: TGTGCCAGCTCATCCATACCGGGAGACTTCCAAGAGACCCAGTACTTC. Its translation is CASSSIPGDFQETQYF.